The 29 T cell receptor beta chains in this list originate from one sample, sequenced in a study of CD8 T cells in ankylosing spondylitis. TCRdb reprocessed the 5' RACE reads via MiXCR and lists one record per CDR3 protein. The sample consists of approximately 60,000 distinct CDR3 sequences, approximately 5.7% of them appearing once. Sample: synovial fluid, either unsorted or a sorted T cell fraction (not recorded which). Every receptor here comes from a male donor with ankylosing spondylitis.

This chain uses TRBV28 with TRBJ2-5; 10 nucleotides match TRBD2. Germline V gene sequence: CDR1 MDHEN, CDR2 SYDVKM. CDR3 length: 17 amino acids. J was trimmed by 5 bases and V by 4 bases; bases with no gene match: 13. The CDR3 protein is CASSSLVSGRARETQYF. The DNA of the CDR3 is TGTGCCAGCAGTTCTCTTGTGAGCGGGAGGGCCCGTGAGACCCAGTACTTC.

Points on this clonotype: At one end, the junction sequence differs from germline, possibly due to a read error. The V call is TRBV5-1, the J call TRBJ2-7, with 7 bases matching TRBD1. CDR1 is SGHRS, CDR2 YFSETQ, per germline. The CDR3 totals 14 residues. The CDR3, as DNA: TGTGCCAGCAGCTTTTCGGGACAGTCTTTCGAGCAGTACTTC. It yields the protein CASSFSGQSFEQYF.

Ten or more counts support this clonotype. The chain combines TRBV5-1 with TRBJ2-7; possibly TRBD1 or TRBD2 for D (5 bases each). The V gene lost 0 bases and the J gene lost 7 bases, with 17 bases spanning the gap. Germline V gives CDR1 SGHRS, CDR2 YFSETQ. CDR3 size: 15 residues. The CDR3 loop reads CASSLAGRDPTEQYF. DNA for the CDR3: TGCGCCAGCAGCTTGGCCGGTAGGGACCCTACTGAGCAGTACTTC. Variable domain in full (rest from reference TRBV5-1 and TRBJ2-7): KAGVTQTPRYLIKTRGQQVTLSCSPISGHRSVSWYQQTPGQGLQFLFEYFSETQRNKGNFPGRFSGRQFSNSRSEMNVSTLELGDSALYLCASSLAGRDPTEQYFGPGTRLTVT.

This clonotype showed up just a few times. The chain combines TRBV5-1 with TRBJ1-3; D not resolved. V lost 2 bases and J lost 0, with 12 bases in between. Germline V gene lookup returns CDR1 SGHRS and CDR2 YFSETQ. There are 16 residues in the CDR3. CDR3 protein: CASSFNYRGSGNTIYF. The CDR3 region has the DNA TGCGCCAGCAGCTTCAATTACCGGGGCTCTGGAAACACCATATATTTT.

This clonotype was counted ten times or more. This chain uses TRBV10-3 with TRBJ2-1, with D tentatively TRBD1 or TRBD2 (5 bases each). Germline CDR1 and CDR2: ENHRY and SYGVKD. Deletions cut 6 bases from V and 2 bases from J, with 11 bases between. This CDR3 comprises 14 residues. CDR3 protein: CAIRPEGTYNEQFF. In nucleotides, the CDR3 is TGTGCCATCAGACCCGAGGGGACCTACAATGAGCAGTTCTTC.

The rearrangement uses TRBV20-1 and TRBJ2-1; the D call may be TRBD1 or TRBD2 (5 bases each). V shed 1 base and J shed 3 bases, with 13 bases lying between them. The CDR3 spans 15 residues. CDR1 and CDR2 (germline): DFQATT, SNEGSKA (reference sequence). Here the CDR3 reads CSARGGRGGYNEQFF. In DNA form, the CDR3 reads TGCAGTGCTAGAGGGGGACGCGGCGGCTACAATGAGCAGTTCTTC.

This chain joins TRBV7-2 and TRBJ2-1, with a tentative D call TRBD1 (6 bases). The CDR3 totals 15 residues. Per the germline V gene, CDR1 is SGHTA and CDR2 is FQGNSA. V shed 5 bases and J shed 0 bases, with 11 bases lying between them. The CDR3 sequence: CASSTRQASYNEQFF. CDR3 in DNA: TGTGCCAGCAGCACCCGACAGGCCTCCTACAATGAGCAGTTCTTC.

This clonotype was observed many times. The chain combines TRBV24-1 with TRBJ1-3, with D possibly matching TRBD1 (6 bases). The length of the CDR3 is 18 residues. Germline CDR1 and CDR2: KGHDR and SFDVKD. V lost 4 bases, J lost 1 base, and 19 bases lay in between. CDR3 nucleotide sequence: TGTGCCACCAGTGAAGGGGGGCAGGGTATCGAATCTGGAAACACCATATATTTT. This translates into CATSEGGQGIESGNTIYF.

This clonotype came up a few times. The chain uses TRBV5-4 and TRBJ2-3, with D uncertain. CDR1 is SGHNT and CDR2 is YYREEE in the germline V gene (reference sequence). V dropped 2 bases and J dropped 5 bases, with 9 bases sitting between them. The CDR3 is made up of 13 amino acids. CDR3 sequence: CASSLRPGDTQYF. CDR3 coding DNA: TGTGCCAGCAGCTTAAGGCCCGGAGATACGCAGTATTTT.

This clonotype was detected only a few times. The CDR3 bases are TGTGCCAGCCGTTGGGGCATGAACACTGAAGCTTTCTTT. The encoded protein is CASRWGMNTEAFF. The chain joins TRBV12-3 or TRBV12-4 to TRBJ1-1, with a tentative D call TRBD1 (5 bases). The V end lost 8 bases, the J end lost 0 bases, and 10 bases lay between the germline ends. This CDR3 comprises 13 residues.

Ten or more counts support this clonotype. This chain connects TRBV12-3 or TRBV12-4 to TRBJ2-7; 7 bases are shared with TRBD1. The J segment lost 2 bases and the V segment lost 7 bases, leaving 17 bases of the junction unmatched. The CDR3 has 17 residues. The CDR3 spells CASTDMIGTVAPYEQYF. For the CDR3, the DNA is TGTGCCAGCACTGATATGATCGGGACAGTGGCCCCCTACGAGCAGTACTTC.

This clonotype was counted ten times or more. The chain links TRBV15 to TRBJ2-1; possible D gene TRBD2, 5 bases. CDR3 size: 18 residues. Germline V gene lookup returns CDR1 LNHNV and CDR2 YYDKDF (reference sequence). V lost 0 bases, J lost 0 bases, and 15 bases lay in between. For the CDR3, the DNA is TGTGCCACCAGCAGAGATTTGCGGACTCTTGACTCCTACAATGAGCAGTTCTTC. Its protein is CATSRDLRTLDSYNEQFF. Drawing the rest from reference TRBV15 and TRBJ2-1, the complete variable domain is DAMVIQNPRYQVTQFGKPVTLSCSQTLNHNVMYWYQQKSSQAPKLLFHYYDKDFNNEADTPDNFQSRRPNTSFCFLDIRSPGLGDTAMYLCATSRDLRTLDSYNEQFFGPGTRLTVL.

This clonotype was counted a few times. V usage is TRBV20-1 and J usage is TRBJ2-3; TRBD2 aligns across 10 bases. Trimming at V came to 6 bases and at J to 6 bases, leaving 12 bases not matched to a gene. The CDR3 contains 15 residues. The germline gives CDR1 DFQATT, CDR2 SNEGSKA (reference sequence). The CDR3 is CSAKDEAGGVDTQYF. CDR3 DNA sequence: TGCAGTGCGAAGGATGAAGCGGGAGGGGTGGATACGCAGTATTTT.

This clonotype has ten or more counts. The chain links TRBV11-2 to TRBJ2-2; D not resolved. V gave up 0 bases and J gave up 5 bases, with 4 bases separating them. The germline V gene has CDR1 SGHAT and CDR2 FQNNGV. CDR3 length: 13 residues. CDR3 in amino acids: CASSLDWTGELFF. DNA of the CDR3: TGTGCCAGCAGCTTAGATTGGACCGGGGAGCTGTTTTTT.

This clonotype was counted between two and nine times. V gene TRBV7-9 combines with J gene TRBJ2-1, with 9 bases matching TRBD1. Per the germline V gene, CDR1 is SEHNR and CDR2 is FQNEAQ (reference sequence). With V trimmed by 4 bases and J by 0 bases, 1 base remained unmatched. The CDR3 spans 15 residues. CDR3 region: CASSSQGASYNEQFF. CDR3 nucleotides: TGTGCCAGCAGCTCACAGGGGGCCTCCTACAATGAGCAGTTCTTC.

This clonotype showed up many times. J is TRBJ2-1 and V is TRBV28, with D possibly being TRBD1 (6 bases). The CDR3 is 12 amino acids. The germline CDR1 and CDR2 sequences are MDHEN and SYDVKM. V was pared by 8 bases and J by 8 bases, with 13 bases between. CDR3 amino acids: CASGPSGDEQFF. The DNA for the CDR3 is TGTGCCAGCGGGCCCTCAGGGGATGAGCAGTTCTTC.

This clonotype showed up many times. The chain uses TRBV28 and TRBJ2-1; 7 positions agree with TRBD2. Trimming at V came to 7 bases and at J to 0 bases, leaving 9 bases not matched to a gene. Germline V lookup: CDR1 MDHEN, CDR2 SYDVKM. CDR3 length equals 16 residues. This CDR3 is CASTHGLAVSYNEQFF. The CDR3 DNA reads TGTGCCAGCACCCATGGGCTAGCGGTCTCCTACAATGAGCAGTTCTTC.

This clonotype was seen a few times. The V gene is TRBV7-2, the J gene TRBJ2-7, with 7 nucleotides matching TRBD2. With V trimmed by 4 bases and J by 0 bases, 9 bases remained unmatched. The germline V gene has CDR1 SGHTA and CDR2 FQGNSA. The CDR3 has 16 amino acids. CDR3 nucleotide sequence: TGTGCCAGCAGCTCCCGAGGGCGGGAGAACTCCTACGAGCAGTACTTC. It is translated as CASSSRGRENSYEQYF.

This clonotype was found many times. The rearrangement links TRBV5-6 to TRBJ2-1; 7 bases agree with TRBD1. Per the germline V gene, CDR1 is SGHDT and CDR2 is YYEEEE. The CDR3 spans 14 residues. Trimming removed 1 base from V and 8 bases from J; junction bases left unmatched: 6. CDR3: CASSLRGLGDEQFF. CDR3 nucleotides: TGTGCCAGCAGCTTGAGGGGGCTCGGGGATGAGCAGTTCTTC.

This clonotype has at least ten counts. The rearrangement uses TRBV29-1 and TRBJ2-2, with TRBD2 matching 14 bases. This CDR3 comprises 17 residues. The ends lost 2 bases at V and 6 bases at J; junction bases unmatched: 8. The V gene's germline CDR1 is SQVTM and CDR2 ANQGSEA. The CDR3 DNA is TGCAGCGTTGAATATCCCGGGACTAGCGGGAGACCCGGGGAGCTGTTTTTT. Translating gives CSVEYPGTSGRPGELFF.

The chain uses TRBV5-6 and TRBJ2-7; D possibly corresponds to TRBD2 (5 bases). V lost 0 bases to trimming and J lost 0 bases, with 13 bases between them. This CDR3 contains 16 residues. The germline CDR1 and CDR2 sequences are SGHDT and YYEEEE. CDR3 loop: CASSLGGRRSSYEQYF. Written as DNA, the CDR3 is TGTGCCAGCAGCTTGGGCGGGCGGAGGAGCTCCTACGAGCAGTACTTC.

This clonotype was counted many times. The CDR3 spells CASSYLAGDNNEQFF. Written as DNA, the CDR3 is TGTGCCAGCTCATACCTAGCGGGAGATAACAATGAGCAGTTCTTC. The V gene is TRBV18, the J gene TRBJ2-1, with TRBD2 identical over 10 bases. Germline CDR1 and CDR2: KGHSH and LQKENI. Trimming cost V 5 bases and J 5 bases; bases outside gene matches: 6. This CDR3 region has 15 residues.

This clonotype was counted at least ten times. V is TRBV7-3 and J is TRBJ2-1, with a weak D call TRBD2 (6 bases). Trimming shortened V by 5 bases and J by 8 bases, and 22 bases separated the two germline ends. The CDR3 is 16 amino acids. Germline CDR1 and CDR2: SGHTA and FQGTGA. In DNA, the CDR3 is TGTGCCAGCAGCCCCACCGGGGGTAGGACGGGTGATGAGCAGTTCTTC. This translates into CASSPTGGRTGDEQFF. Complete variable domain (other parts from reference TRBV7-3 and TRBJ2-1): GAGVSQTPSNKVTEKGKYVELRCDPISGHTALYWYRQSLGQGPEFLIYFQGTGAADDSGLPNDRFFAVRPEGSVSTLKIQRTERGDSAVYLCASSPTGGRTGDEQFFGPGTRLTVL.

Ten or more counts support this clonotype. V is TRBV20-1 and J is TRBJ2-2; 8 bases align to TRBD1. The CDR3 has 14 amino acids. Germline loops: CDR1 DFQATT, CDR2 SNEGSKA (reference sequence). V gave up 0 bases and J gave up 6 bases; unmatched junction bases: 3. The CDR3 here is CSARDLTGAGELFF. The CDR3, as DNA: TGCAGTGCTAGAGATCTGACAGGGGCCGGGGAGCTGTTTTTT.

This clonotype was recorded a few times. The chain carries TRBV18 and TRBJ1-1, with D unclear. This CDR3 spans 16 amino acids. CDR1 is KGHSH, CDR2 LQKENI, per germline. Between the trimmed V and J ends, which lost 2 bases and 2 bases, there was a span of 15 bases. As DNA, the CDR3 is TGTGCCAGCTCACCAATGAATGTTCGGAGAAACACTGAAGCTTTCTTT. This sequence encodes CASSPMNVRRNTEAFF.

This clonotype was detected ten times or more. The chain couples TRBV29-1 to TRBJ1-1, with D possibly matching TRBD1 (6 bases). The CDR3 is 10 amino acids. Per germline, CDR1 SQVTM and CDR2 ANQGSEA. V was clipped by 4 bases and J by 9 bases, with 9 bases between them. CDR3 protein: CSVVRGKAFF. The CDR3 DNA follows: TGCAGCGTTGTAAGGGGGAAAGCTTTCTTT.

This clonotype was detected only a few times. A read error may produce the germline difference seen at one junction end. The chain joins TRBV7-3 to TRBJ2-1; 15 positions agree with TRBD2. This CDR3 spans 13 amino acids. The germline gives CDR1 SGHTA, CDR2 FQGTGA. The CDR3 sequence: CASSLTWTSGRVF. As DNA, the CDR3 is TGTGCCAGCAGCTTAACCTGGACTAGCGGGAGGGTCTTC.

This clonotype was picked up a small number of times. The V gene is TRBV20-1, the J gene TRBJ2-7; the D is unclear. CDR3 length equals 15 residues. Deletions cut 2 bases from V and 0 bases from J, with 14 bases between. The germline CDR1 and CDR2 sequences are DFQATT and SNEGSKA (reference sequence). The CDR3 loop reads CSARSQDAPSYEQYF. CDR3 coding DNA: TGCAGTGCTAGATCCCAGGACGCGCCCTCCTACGAGCAGTACTTC.

This clonotype was seen a handful of times. This chain joins TRBV10-3 and TRBJ2-7, with TRBD2 matching over 15 bases. Germline lookup yields CDR1 ENHRY and CDR2 SYGVKD. With 4 bases clipped from V and 5 bases from J, the junction kept 18 bases outside the gene matches. The CDR3 extends over 20 amino acids. The CDR3 DNA reads TGTGCCATCAGTGGTTACACCGGGACTAGCGGGAGGCCCTGGAAGGACGAGCAGTACTTC. Protein product: CAISGYTGTSGRPWKDEQYF.